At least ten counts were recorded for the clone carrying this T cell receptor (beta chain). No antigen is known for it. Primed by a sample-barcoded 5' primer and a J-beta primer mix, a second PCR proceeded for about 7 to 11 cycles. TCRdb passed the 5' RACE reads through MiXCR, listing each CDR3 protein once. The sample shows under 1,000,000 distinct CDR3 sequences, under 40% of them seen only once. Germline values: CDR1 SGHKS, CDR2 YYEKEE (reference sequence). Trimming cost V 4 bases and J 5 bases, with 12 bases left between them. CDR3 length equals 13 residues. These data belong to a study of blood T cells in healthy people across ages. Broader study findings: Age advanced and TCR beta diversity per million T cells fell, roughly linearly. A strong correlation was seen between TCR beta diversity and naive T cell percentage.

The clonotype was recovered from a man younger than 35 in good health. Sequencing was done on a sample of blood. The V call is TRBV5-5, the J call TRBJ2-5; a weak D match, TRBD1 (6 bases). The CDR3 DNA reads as TGTGCCAGCAGCACAGGGACCGGGGAGACCCAGTACTTC. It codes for CASSTGTGETQYF.